The clone carrying this T cell receptor beta chain has only a few counts. Antigen specificity is unknown. cDNA reverse transcribed from extracted RNA served as the sequencing template. Libraries were prepared by immunoSEQ multiplex PCR; TCRdb keeps only in-frame clonotypes and omits some of them. The sample shows 140,000 to 150,000 clones, approximately 49% of them seen only once. The data originate from a study of CD8+ T cells in alopecia areata. Germline assignment: CDR1 SQVTM and CDR2 ANQGSEA. Trimming shortened V by 5 bases and J by 0 bases, and 11 bases separated the two germline ends. This CDR3 region has 13 residues. Study observations and caveats: Although TCR sharing was seen in mice, sharing across patients was less clear, possibly for HLA-related reasons.

This sequence was found in a human donor with alopecia areata. The specimen was CD4+ T cells sorted from blood, collected at week 0. The chain combines TRBV29-1 with TRBJ2-7, with D maybe TRBD2 (6 bases). CDR3 sequence: CSVSYGSSYEQYF. The CDR3, as DNA: TGCAGCGTTAGTTACGGGAGCTCCTACGAGCAGTACTTC.